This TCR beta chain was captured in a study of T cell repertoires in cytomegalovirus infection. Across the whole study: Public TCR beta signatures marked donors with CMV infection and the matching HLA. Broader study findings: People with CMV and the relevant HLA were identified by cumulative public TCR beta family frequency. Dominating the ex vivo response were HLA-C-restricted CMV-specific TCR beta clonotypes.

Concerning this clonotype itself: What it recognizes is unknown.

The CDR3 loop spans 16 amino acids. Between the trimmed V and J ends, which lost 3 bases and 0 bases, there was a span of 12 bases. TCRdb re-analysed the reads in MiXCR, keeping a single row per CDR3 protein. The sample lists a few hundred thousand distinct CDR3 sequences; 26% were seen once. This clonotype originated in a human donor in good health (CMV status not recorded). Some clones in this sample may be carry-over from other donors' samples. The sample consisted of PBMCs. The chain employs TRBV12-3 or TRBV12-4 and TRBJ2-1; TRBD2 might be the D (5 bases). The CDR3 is CASSFGRVGSYNEQFF. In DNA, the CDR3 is TGTGCCAGCAGTTTTGGGCGGGTGGGCTCCTACAATGAGCAGTTCTTC.